Shown below are 23 T cell receptor beta chains from a single sample sequenced in a study of blood T cell repertoires in COVID-19. Using immunoSEQ multiplex PCR, the repertoire was profiled, and TCRdb retains in-frame clones only, with some absent. Found here are more than 150,000 clones, roughly 82% of them singletons; the top ten hold around 9.8%. The sample comprised peripheral blood. The receptors come from a woman between 50 and 59 years old with acute or convalescent COVID-19.

The chain has TRBV28 and TRBJ2-5, with 9 bases aligning to TRBD2. The CDR3 consists of 16 residues. The germline V gene encodes CDR1 MDHEN and CDR2 SYDVKM. V was pared by 5 bases and J by 2 bases, with 9 bases of the junction left unmatched. CDR3 sequence reads: CASSIGLAGTQETQYF. CDR3 DNA: TGTGCCAGCAGTATCGGTCTAGCGGGGACTCAAGAGACCCAGTACTTC.

The CDR3 DNA reads as TGTGCCTGGAGTGTGGTTCCCGGGACAGATGATTCACCCCTCCACTTT. As protein: CAWSVVPGTDDSPLHF. The chain links TRBV30 to TRBJ1-6; TRBD1 agrees at 7 bases. V shed 0 bases, J shed 8 bases, and the junction held 10 bases outside the gene matches. The CDR3 is made up of 16 amino acids. CDR1 is GTSNPN and CDR2 is SVGIG in the germline V gene (reference sequence). Based on the CDR3 plus reference TRBV30 and TRBJ1-6, the full variable domain is SQTIHQWPATLVQPVGSPLSLECTVEGTSNPNLYWYRQAAGRGLQLLFYSVGIGQISSEVPQNLSASRPQDRQFILSSKKLLLSDSGFYLCAWSVVPGTDDSPLHFGNGTRLTVT.

The chain recombines TRBV4-2 with TRBJ2-4; D is ambiguous. CDR3 length equals 16 residues. Deletions cut 4 bases from V and 0 bases from J, with 13 bases between. Germline CDR1 is LGHNA and CDR2 is YNFKEQ. The CDR3 loop reads CASSPSAQVAKNIQYF. CDR3 DNA sequence: TGTGCCAGCAGCCCCTCAGCGCAAGTAGCCAAAAACATTCAGTACTTC.

The J gene is TRBJ1-2, the V gene TRBV5-4; TRBD1 agrees at 9 bases. This CDR3 region has 13 residues. J gave up 8 bases and V 6 bases, and 8 bases lay outside the gene matches. Germline-derived CDR1 and CDR2 are SGHNT and YYREEE (reference sequence). CDR3 residues: CASNLRGTGGYTF. In DNA form, the CDR3 reads TGTGCCAGCAACCTTCGGGGGACAGGGGGCTACACCTTC.

The chain employs TRBV5-4 and TRBJ1-6; D gene uncertain. The germline gives CDR1 SGHNT, CDR2 YYREEE (reference sequence). The CDR3 extends over 16 amino acids. Trimming removed 6 bases from V and 14 bases from J, with 27 bases in between. CDR3 sequence: CASTEGSGGRFRALHF. The CDR3 DNA sequence: TGTGCCAGCACCGAGGGTTCGGGCGGCCGATTTAGAGCCCTCCACTTT.

The chain is built from TRBV19 and TRBJ2-1, with TRBD1 matching 9 bases. CDR1 LNHDA and CDR2 SQIVND come from the germline V gene (reference sequence). Germline trimming cut 6 bases from V and 15 bases from J; bases unmatched to any gene: 9. There are 12 residues in the CDR3. DNA of the CDR3: TGTGCCAGTAGCCAAGGACAGGGGACTGTGTTCTTC. Translation: CASSQGQGTVFF. The full variable domain, in which reference TRBV19 and TRBJ2-1 provide the parts outside the CDR3, is DGGITQSPKYLFRKEGQNVTLSCEQNLNHDAMYWYRQDPGQGLRLIYYSQIVNDFQKGDIAEGYSVSREKKESFPLTVTSAQKNPTAFYLCASSQGQGTVFFGPGTRLTVL.

The V gene is TRBV6-4, the J gene TRBJ2-2; D remains unclear. Germline CDR1 MRHNA, CDR2 SNTAGT. CDR3 length: 14 amino acids. The germline V and J ends were trimmed by 0 bases and 8 bases, with 10 bases remaining between them. As DNA, the CDR3 is TGTGCCAGCAGTGACTCGCCAGGATTAGGGGAGCTGTTTTTT. This gives the protein CASSDSPGLGELFF.

V and J are TRBV7-3 and TRBJ2-2; D may be TRBD2 (6 bases). The CDR3 consists of 15 residues. Germline CDR1 reads SGHTA; CDR2 reads FQGTGA. The ends were cut back, 2 bases at V and 2 bases at J, with 9 bases in the middle. CDR3 residues: CASSLGGRNTGELFF. The CDR3 DNA reads TGTGCCAGCAGCTTAGGAGGGAGAAACACCGGGGAGCTGTTTTTT.

This chain links TRBV19 with TRBJ2-7, with a tentative D call TRBD2 (6 bases). Germline V CDR1 and CDR2: LNHDA, SQIVND (reference sequence). V was trimmed by 5 bases and J by 3 bases, leaving 20 bases between them. This CDR3 is 16 amino acids long. CDR3 in DNA: TGTGCCAGTAGTTCCACATGGGGGGTTGGAAGCTACGAGCAGTACTTC. This encodes CASSSTWGVGSYEQYF.

V usage is TRBV19 and J usage is TRBJ2-7, with TRBD1 identical over 9 bases. This CDR3 spans 14 amino acids. J lost 2 bases, V lost 9 bases, and 8 bases had no gene match. Germline V lookup: CDR1 LNHDA, CDR2 SQIVND (reference sequence). For the CDR3, the DNA is TGTGCCAGCAGCCGGGACAGGGCAACCTACGAGCAGTACTTC. Its protein product is CASSRDRATYEQYF.

This chain links TRBV5-4 with TRBJ2-3; 7 nucleotides agree with TRBD2. V gave up 4 bases and J gave up 5 bases; unmatched junction bases: 13. The CDR3 consists of 16 residues. The V gene's germline CDR1 is SGHNT and CDR2 YYREEE (reference sequence). The CDR3 sequence is CASSSQKAGVGDTQYF. The CDR3, as DNA: TGTGCCAGCAGCAGTCAAAAGGCGGGGGTAGGAGATACGCAGTATTTT.

The chain links TRBV10-3 to TRBJ2-2, with TRBD1 matching over 7 bases. The J segment lost 0 bases and the V segment lost 7 bases, leaving 8 bases of the junction unmatched. This CDR3 has 16 amino acids. The germline V gene has CDR1 ENHRY and CDR2 SYGVKD. CDR3 protein: CAINALGGANTGELFF. The CDR3 DNA reads TGTGCCATCAACGCCCTAGGGGGCGCGAACACCGGGGAGCTGTTTTTT.

The rearrangement uses TRBV7-6 and TRBJ1-4; 8 bases are a match to TRBD1. With 1 base clipped from V and 4 bases from J, the junction kept 8 bases outside the gene matches. Germline V gene data show CDR1 as SGHVS and CDR2 as FNYEAQ. The CDR3 length is 17 residues. The CDR3 DNA reads as TGTGCCAGCAGCTTAGTCGGCCAGGGGGCGAATAATGAAAAACTGTTTTTT. Its translation is CASSLVGQGANNEKLFF.

The CDR3 loop is CASSSGQSRHTIYF. The CDR3, as DNA: TGTGCCAGCAGCTCCGGACAGTCCCGGCACACCATATATTTT. V usage is TRBV5-4 and J usage is TRBJ1-3, with a weak D call TRBD1 (6 bases). The CDR3 is 14 amino acids. CDR1 is SGHNT, CDR2 YYREEE, per germline (reference sequence). V lost 3 bases and J lost 8, with 15 bases in between.

The V call is TRBV3-1 (or the pseudogene TRBV3-2), the J call TRBJ1-6, with TRBD1 identical over 10 bases. Germline V CDR1 and CDR2: LGHDT, YNNKEL (reference sequence). Trimming removed 0 bases from V and 6 bases from J; junction bases left unmatched: 5. The length of the CDR3 is 17 residues. The CDR3 protein is CASSQDGTGVANSPLHF. DNA of the CDR3: TGTGCCAGCAGCCAAGATGGGACAGGGGTAGCTAATTCACCCCTCCACTTT.

This clone has ten or more counts. The genes are TRBV10-1 and TRBJ2-4; perhaps TRBD1 as D (6 bases). The CDR3 contains 17 residues. Trimming shortened V by 0 bases and J by 0 bases, and 12 bases separated the two germline ends. From germline, CDR1 is WNHNN and CDR2 SYGVQD (reference sequence). The CDR3 reads CASSESEQGLAKNIQYF. DNA of the CDR3: TGCGCCAGCAGTGAGTCGGAACAGGGTCTAGCCAAAAACATTCAGTACTTC.

V usage is TRBV19 and J usage is TRBJ1-6, with TRBD1 as a possible D gene (5 bases). The germline V gene has CDR1 LNHDA and CDR2 SQIVND (reference sequence). The CDR3 runs 15 residues. V lost 7 bases and J lost 5, with 15 bases in between. Here the CDR3 reads CASTRYIGDNSPLHF. In DNA, the CDR3 is TGTGCCAGTACCCGATACATAGGGGATAATTCACCCCTCCACTTT.

The chain carries TRBV10-3 and TRBJ2-1, with 11 bases fitting TRBD2. Trimming cost V 10 bases and J 5 bases; bases outside gene matches: 10. From germline, CDR1 is ENHRY and CDR2 SYGVKD. The CDR3 is 15 amino acids. The CDR3 spells CATQTGLAGNNEQFF. The CDR3 coding sequence is TGTGCCACCCAAACTGGACTAGCGGGTAACAATGAGCAGTTCTTC.

J is TRBJ1-1 and V is TRBV5-4; TRBD1 might be the D (5 bases). The CDR3 sequence is 14 residues long. In germline, CDR1 is SGHNT, CDR2 YYREEE (reference sequence). V gave up 2 bases and J gave up 8 bases, with 16 bases separating them. The CDR3 bases are TGTGCCAGCAGCTTTCGGGGGGACTCCTCCGAAGCTTTCTTT. This gives the protein CASSFRGDSSEAFF.

The rearrangement links TRBV15 to TRBJ1-3; 8 bases are shared with TRBD1. This CDR3 has 15 residues. Germline loops: CDR1 LNHNV, CDR2 YYDKDF (reference sequence). The junction had 6 bases not matched to a gene; V was cut back by 4 bases and J by 4 bases. CDR3 DNA: TGTGCCACCAGCACCCGGACAGGGAGGGGAAACACCATATATTTT. This gives the protein CATSTRTGRGNTIYF. Looking up the rest from reference TRBV15 and TRBJ1-3 gives the full variable domain: DAMVIQNPRYQVTQFGKPVTLSCSQTLNHNVMYWYQQKSSQAPKLLFHYYDKDFNNEADTPDNFQSRRPNTSFCFLDIRSPGLGDTAMYLCATSTRTGRGNTIYFGEGSWLTVV.

In its sample, this clone was seen a few times. This chain links TRBV27 with TRBJ2-3, with 13 bases that match TRBD2. The CDR3 length is 14 residues. Unmatched junction bases numbered 5, after V lost 6 bases and J lost 8 bases. Germline V gene data show CDR1 as MNHEY and CDR2 as SMNVEV (reference sequence). CDR3 sequence (DNA): TGTGCCAGCAGCCCGACTAGCGGGAGGTTTACGCAGTATTTT. Translation gives CASSPTSGRFTQYF.

CDR3 region: CASSLVGGGSNEQYF. CDR3 nucleotide sequence: TGTGCCAGCAGCTTGGTTGGAGGGGGCTCGAACGAGCAGTACTTC. This chain joins TRBV7-3 and TRBJ2-7; perhaps TRBD1 as D (7 bases). CDR1 and CDR2 from the germline V gene are SGHTA and FQGTGA. Trimming removed 3 bases from V and 5 bases from J, with 17 bases in between. CDR3 length: 15 residues.

This clone came up once. The chain employs TRBV10-3 and TRBJ2-7; D is unclear. Deletions cut 2 bases from V and 5 bases from J, with 4 bases between. The germline V gene encodes CDR1 ENHRY and CDR2 SYGVKD. This CDR3 is built from 11 residues. In DNA, the CDR3 is TGTGCCATCAGTGAGCTTCACGAGCAGTACTTC. It codes for CAISELHEQYF.